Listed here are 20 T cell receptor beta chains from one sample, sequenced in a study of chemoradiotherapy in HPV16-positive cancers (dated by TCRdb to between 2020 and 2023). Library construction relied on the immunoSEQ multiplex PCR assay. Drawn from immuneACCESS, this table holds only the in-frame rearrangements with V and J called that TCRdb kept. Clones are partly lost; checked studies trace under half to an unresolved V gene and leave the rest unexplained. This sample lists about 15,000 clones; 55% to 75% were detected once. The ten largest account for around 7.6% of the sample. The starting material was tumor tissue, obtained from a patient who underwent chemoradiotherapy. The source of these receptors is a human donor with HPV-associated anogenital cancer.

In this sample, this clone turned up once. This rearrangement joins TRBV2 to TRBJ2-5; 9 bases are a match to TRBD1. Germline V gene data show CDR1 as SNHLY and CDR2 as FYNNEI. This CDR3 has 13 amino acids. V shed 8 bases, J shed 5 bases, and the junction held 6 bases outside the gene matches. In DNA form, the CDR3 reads TGTGCCAGCCTGACAGGGGGTGTGGAGACCCAGTACTTC. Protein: CASLTGGVETQYF.

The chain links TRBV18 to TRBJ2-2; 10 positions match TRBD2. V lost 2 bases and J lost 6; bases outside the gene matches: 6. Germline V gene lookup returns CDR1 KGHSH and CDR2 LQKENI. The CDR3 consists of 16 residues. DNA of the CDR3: TGTGCCAGCTCACCAAATGCACTAGCGGGACCCGGGGAGCTGTTTTTT. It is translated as CASSPNALAGPGELFF.

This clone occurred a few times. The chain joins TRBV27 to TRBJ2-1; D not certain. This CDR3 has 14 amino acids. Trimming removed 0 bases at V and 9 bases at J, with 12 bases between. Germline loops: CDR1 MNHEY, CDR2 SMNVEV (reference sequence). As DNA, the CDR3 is TGTGCCAGCAGTTTATCGATAAACGTCGGTGAGCAGTTCTTC. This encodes CASSLSINVGEQFF.

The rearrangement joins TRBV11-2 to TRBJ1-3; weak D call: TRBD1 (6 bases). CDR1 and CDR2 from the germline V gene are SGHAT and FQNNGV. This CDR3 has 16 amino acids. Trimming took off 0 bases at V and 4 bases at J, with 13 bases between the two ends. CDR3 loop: CASSLDVGAHGNTIYF. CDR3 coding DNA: TGTGCCAGCAGCTTAGACGTGGGGGCGCACGGAAACACCATATATTTT. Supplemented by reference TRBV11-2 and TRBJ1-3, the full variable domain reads EAGVAQSPRYKIIEKRQSVAFWCNPISGHATLYWYQQILGQGPKLLIQFQNNGVVDDSQLPKDRFSAERLKGVDSTLKIQPAKLEDSAVYLCASSLDVGAHGNTIYFGEGSWLTVV.

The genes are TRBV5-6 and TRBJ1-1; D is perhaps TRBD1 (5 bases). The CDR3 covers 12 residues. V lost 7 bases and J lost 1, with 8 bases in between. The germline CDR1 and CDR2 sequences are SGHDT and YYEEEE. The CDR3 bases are TGTGCCAGCGGGGGAACGAACACTGAAGCTTTCTTT. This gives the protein CASGGTNTEAFF.

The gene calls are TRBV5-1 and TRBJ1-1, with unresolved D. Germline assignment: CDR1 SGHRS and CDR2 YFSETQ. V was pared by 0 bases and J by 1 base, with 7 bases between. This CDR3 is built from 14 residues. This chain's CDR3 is CASSLVGGNTEAFF. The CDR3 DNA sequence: TGCGCCAGCAGCTTGGTAGGTGGGAACACTGAAGCTTTCTTT.

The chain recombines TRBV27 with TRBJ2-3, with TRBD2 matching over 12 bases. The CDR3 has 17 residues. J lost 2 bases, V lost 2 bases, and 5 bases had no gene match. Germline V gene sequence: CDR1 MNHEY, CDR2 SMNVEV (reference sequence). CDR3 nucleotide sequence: TGTGCCAGCAGTTTACTAGCGGGGGGGTGGGTCACAGATACGCAGTATTTT. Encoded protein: CASSLLAGGWVTDTQYF.

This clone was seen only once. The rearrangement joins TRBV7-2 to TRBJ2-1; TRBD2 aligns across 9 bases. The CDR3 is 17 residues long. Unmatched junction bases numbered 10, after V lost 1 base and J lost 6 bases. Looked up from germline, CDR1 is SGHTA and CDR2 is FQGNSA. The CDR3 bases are TGTGCCAGCAGCTTAGTTGTTTGGGGCGGGGGGGCCAATGAGCAGTTCTTC. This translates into CASSLVVWGGGANEQFF. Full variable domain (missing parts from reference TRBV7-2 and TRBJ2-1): GAGVSQSPSNKVTEKGKDVELRCDPISGHTALYWYRQSLGQGLEFLIYFQGNSAPDKSGLPSDRFSAERTGGSVSTLTIQRTQQEDSAVYLCASSLVVWGGGANEQFFGPGTRLTVL.

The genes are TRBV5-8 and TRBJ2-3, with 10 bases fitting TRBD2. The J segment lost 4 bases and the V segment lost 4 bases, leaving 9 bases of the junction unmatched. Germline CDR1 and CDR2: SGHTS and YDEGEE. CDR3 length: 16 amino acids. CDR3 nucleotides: TGTGCCAGCAGCCGATCCGGGACTAGCGTCGCAGATACGCAGTATTTT. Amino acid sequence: CASSRSGTSVADTQYF.

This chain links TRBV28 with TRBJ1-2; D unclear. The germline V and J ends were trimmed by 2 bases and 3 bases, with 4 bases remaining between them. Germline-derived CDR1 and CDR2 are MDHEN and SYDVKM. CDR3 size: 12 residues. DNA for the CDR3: TGTGCCAGCAGTTTAAAGTACTATGGCTACACCTTC. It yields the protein CASSLKYYGYTF.

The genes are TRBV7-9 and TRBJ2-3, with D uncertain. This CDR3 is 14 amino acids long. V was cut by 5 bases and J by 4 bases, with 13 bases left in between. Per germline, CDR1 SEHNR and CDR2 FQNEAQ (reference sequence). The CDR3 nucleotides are TGTGCCAGCAGCCCCGGATACAGCGCAGATACGCAGTATTTT. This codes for CASSPGYSADTQYF.

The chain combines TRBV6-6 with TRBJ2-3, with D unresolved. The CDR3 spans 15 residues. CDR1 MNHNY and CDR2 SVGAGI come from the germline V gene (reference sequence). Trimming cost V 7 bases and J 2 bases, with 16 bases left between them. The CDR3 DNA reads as TGTGCCAGCACCTACGGGCAAACCAACACAGATACGCAGTATTTT. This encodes CASTYGQTNTDTQYF.

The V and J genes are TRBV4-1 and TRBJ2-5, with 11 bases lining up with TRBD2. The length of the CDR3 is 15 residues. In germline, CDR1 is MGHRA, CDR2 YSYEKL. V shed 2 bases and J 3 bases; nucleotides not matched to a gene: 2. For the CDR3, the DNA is TGCGCCAGCAGCCAATCTAGCGGGAGGAAAGAGACCCAGTACTTC. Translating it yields CASSQSSGRKETQYF.

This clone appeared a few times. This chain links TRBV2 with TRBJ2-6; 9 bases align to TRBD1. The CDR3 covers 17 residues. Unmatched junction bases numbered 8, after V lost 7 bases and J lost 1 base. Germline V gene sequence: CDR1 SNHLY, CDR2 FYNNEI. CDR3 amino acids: CASNPGQGLSGANVLTF. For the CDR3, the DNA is TGTGCCAGCAACCCGGGACAGGGTTTGTCTGGGGCCAACGTCCTGACTTTC.

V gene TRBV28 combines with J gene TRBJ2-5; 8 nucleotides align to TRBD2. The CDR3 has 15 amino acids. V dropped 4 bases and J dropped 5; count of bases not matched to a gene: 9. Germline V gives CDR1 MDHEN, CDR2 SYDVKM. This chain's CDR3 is CASSWARGAKETQYF. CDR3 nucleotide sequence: TGTGCCAGCAGTTGGGCGCGGGGGGCCAAGGAGACCCAGTACTTC.

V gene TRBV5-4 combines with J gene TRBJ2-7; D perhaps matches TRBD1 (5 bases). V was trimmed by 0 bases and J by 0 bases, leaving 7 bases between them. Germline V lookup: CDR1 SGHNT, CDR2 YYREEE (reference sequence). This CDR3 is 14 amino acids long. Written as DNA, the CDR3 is TGTGCCAGCAGCTTGGGACAGAACTCCTACGAGCAGTACTTC. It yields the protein CASSLGQNSYEQYF.

The CDR3 sequence is CASSPAGDRGLGTQYF. The CDR3 DNA is TGTGCCAGCAGTCCCGCGGGCGATAGGGGGCTCGGGACCCAGTACTTC. The V gene is TRBV27, the J gene TRBJ2-5, with TRBD1 matching 7 bases. Trimming removed 5 bases from V and 7 bases from J; junction bases left unmatched: 16. Germline values: CDR1 MNHEY, CDR2 SMNVEV (reference sequence). The CDR3 contains 16 residues.

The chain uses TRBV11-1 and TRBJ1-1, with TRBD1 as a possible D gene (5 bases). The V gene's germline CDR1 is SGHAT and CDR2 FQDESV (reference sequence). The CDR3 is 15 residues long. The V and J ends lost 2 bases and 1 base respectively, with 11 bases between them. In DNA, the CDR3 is TGTGCCAGCAGCTTAAGGGGAAGTCGGAACACTGAAGCTTTCTTT. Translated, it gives CASSLRGSRNTEAFF.

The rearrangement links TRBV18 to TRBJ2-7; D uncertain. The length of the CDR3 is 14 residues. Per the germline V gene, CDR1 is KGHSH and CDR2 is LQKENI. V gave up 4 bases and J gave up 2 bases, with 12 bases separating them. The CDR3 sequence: CASSLNAITYEQYF. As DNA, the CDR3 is TGTGCCAGCTCACTGAATGCAATTACCTACGAGCAGTACTTC.

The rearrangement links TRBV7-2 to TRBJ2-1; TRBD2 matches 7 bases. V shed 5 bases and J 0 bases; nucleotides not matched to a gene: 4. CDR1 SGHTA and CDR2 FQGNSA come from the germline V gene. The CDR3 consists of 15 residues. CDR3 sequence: CASSLGTTSYNEQFF. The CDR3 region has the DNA TGTGCCAGCAGCCTTGGGACTACCTCCTACAATGAGCAGTTCTTC.